These T cell receptor beta chains were read from a single sample in a study of response to subunit inactivated influenza vaccine. Using its own MiXCR run on the RT-PCR reads, TCRdb lists one record per CDR3 protein. The table includes hundreds of thousands of distinct CDR3 sequences, approximately 14% detected once. This material consisted of PBMCs from blood, taken roughly 12 days after vaccination. These receptors all come from a man aged 45-65 years who received an inactivated influenza vaccine. Both conserved end residues are part of each CDR3. Each record gives: D gene, J gene, V gene, clone size, CDR3 protein, CDR3 DNA. A D gene is named only where the DNA matches it firmly. Clone sizes are given selectively: once, few, many, or a class where the clone is expanded.

-,TRBJ2-1,TRBV28,-,CASSSITNEQFF,TGTGCCAGCAGTTCCATTACGAATGAGCAGTTCTTC
-,TRBJ1-1,TRBV6-2/TRBV6-3,few,CASSNFRLMNTEAFF,TGTGCCAGCAGTAACTTCAGGCTTATGAACACTGAAGCTTTCTTT
-,TRBJ1-2,TRBV15,many,CATSTRKGAIDYGYTF,TGTGCCACCAGCACCCGGAAAGGGGCCATTGACTATGGCTACACCTTC
-,TRBJ2-7,TRBV4-2,few,CASSPGDGGRIYEQYF,TGTGCCAGCAGCCCAGGGGATGGCGGGAGAATCTACGAGCAGTACTTC
-,TRBJ1-5,TRBV28,-,CASSRRRNNQPQHF,TGTGCCAGCAGCCGACGACGGAACAATCAGCCCCAGCATTTT
TRBD2,TRBJ2-7,TRBV4-3,-,CASSQESGTTYEQYF,TGCGCCAGCAGCCAAGAGAGCGGGACTACCTACGAGCAGTACTTC
TRBD1,TRBJ2-7,TRBV7-2,few,CASSQGVGTGVSEQYF,TGTGCTAGCAGCCAAGGCGTTGGGACAGGGGTTTCCGAGCAGTACTTC
TRBD1,TRBJ1-1,TRBV7-9,-,CASSSGTGYEAFF,TGTGCCAGCAGCTCCGGGACAGGCTATGAAGCTTTCTTT
-,TRBJ1-2,TRBV3-1,few,CASSRGQSRAGGGYTF,TGTGCCAGCAGCCGAGGACAGTCTCGCGCGGGAGGAGGCTACACCTTC
-,TRBJ2-7,TRBV7-2,-,CASSYTPGAPHPYEQYF,TGTGCCAGCAGCTATACCCCAGGGGCCCCACACCCCTACGAGCAGTACTTC
-,TRBJ1-3,TRBV6-2/TRBV6-3,few,CASSWISGNTIYF,TGTGCCAGCAGTTGGATTTCTGGAAACACCATATATTTT
-,TRBJ1-1,TRBV3-1,once,CASSPRAGIGTEAFF,TGTGCCAGCAGCCCGCGGGCAGGGATCGGCACTGAAGCTTTCTTT
TRBD1,TRBJ2-7,TRBV4-3,-,CASSIGQGKYYEQYF,TGCGCCAGCAGCATCGGACAGGGGAAATACTACGAGCAGTACTTC
-,TRBJ1-5,TRBV7-8,few,CASSLARFEGRSAQPQHF,TGTGCCAGCAGCTTAGCCCGCTTTGAAGGGAGGTCGGCTCAGCCCCAGCATTTT
TRBD2,TRBJ2-1,TRBV7-9,-,CASSPSGGVSYNEQFF,TGTGCCAGCAGCCCCAGCGGGGGGGTCTCCTACAATGAGCAGTTCTTC
-,TRBJ1-4,TRBV11-2,-,CASSDPRGANRKLFF,TGTGCCAGCAGCGACCCCCGGGGGGCGAACCGAAAACTGTTTTTT
-,TRBJ2-4,TRBV9,few,CASSQGMENIQYF,TGTGCCAGCAGCCAAGGGATGGAAAACATTCAGTACTTC
-,TRBJ2-3,TRBV14,-,CASSPWTADTQYF,TGTGCCAGCAGCCCATGGACAGCAGATACGCAGTATTTT
TRBD1,TRBJ1-1,TRBV7-2,-,CASSLLQGPLWEAFF,TGTGCCAGCAGCTTACTACAGGGGCCGCTCTGGGAAGCTTTCTTT
-,TRBJ2-1,TRBV19,-,CASSPRGSPPEQFF,TGTGCCAGTAGTCCTCGGGGTAGCCCCCCTGAGCAGTTCTTC
-,TRBJ2-3,TRBV5-1,many,CASSWPRDSTDTQYF,TGCGCCAGCAGCTGGCCGCGGGATAGCACAGATACGCAGTATTTT
TRBD1,TRBJ2-7,TRBV6-5,-,CASSYRQGYEQYF,TGTGCCAGCAGTTACAGACAGGGCTACGAGCAGTACTTC
-,TRBJ2-7,TRBV20-1,few,CSAPLGSTWEEQYF,TGCAGTGCTCCTTTAGGATCGACCTGGGAGGAGCAGTACTTC
-,TRBJ1-2,TRBV20-1,-,CSAREGRQRVDRHTF,TGCAGTGCTAGAGAGGGGAGACAGCGGGTTGATCGCCACACCTTC
TRBD2,TRBJ2-5,TRBV7-9,many,CASSGGRVTQETQYF,TGTGCCAGCAGCGGAGGGAGGGTAACACAAGAGACCCAGTACTTC
TRBD2,TRBJ2-3,TRBV20-1,many,CSALKVAGFTDTQYF,TGCAGTGCCCTGAAAGTAGCGGGGTTCACAGATACGCAGTATTTT
TRBD1,TRBJ1-5,TRBV29-1,few,CSVVPTGGNQPQHF,TGCAGCGTTGTTCCGACAGGGGGTAATCAGCCCCAGCATTTT
-,TRBJ1-1,TRBV30,many,CAWSSGVGRTEAFF,TGTGCCTGGAGTTCAGGTGTCGGTAGGACTGAAGCTTTCTTT
-,TRBJ1-2,TRBV20-1,-,CSARGTDTFYGYTF,TGCAGTGCTCGGGGAACAGACACCTTCTATGGCTACACCTTC
TRBD2,TRBJ2-1,TRBV6-5,few,CASSYRRGGGYEQFF,TGTGCCAGCAGTTACAGGCGGGGGGGCGGTTACGAGCAGTTCTTC
TRBD2,TRBJ2-4,TRBV7-2,few,CASSSLAGGLAKNIQYF,TGTGCCAGCAGCTCTCTAGCGGGGGGGCTAGCCAAAAACATTCAGTACTTC
-,TRBJ2-6,TRBV13,few,CASSLYVSGRFGANVLTF,TGTGCCAGCAGCTTATACGTGTCGGGGAGGTTTGGGGCCAACGTCCTGACTTTC
-,TRBJ2-2,TRBV12-3/TRBV12-4,many,CASSSQRNTGELFF,TGTGCCAGCAGTTCGCAGCGGAACACCGGGGAGCTGTTTTTT
-,TRBJ2-1,TRBV29-1,-,CSVQREGREQFF,TGCAGCGTTCAACGGGAAGGTCGTGAGCAGTTCTTC
TRBD1,TRBJ2-2,TRBV12-5,-,CASALQGTGELFF,TGTGCTAGTGCCCTACAGGGGACCGGGGAGCTGTTTTTT